These 30 T cell receptor beta chains came from one sample sequenced in a study of cytomegalovirus exposure and HLA in healthy donors. Primers: 60 Vbeta forward and 13 Jbeta reverse. Sequencing used immunoSEQ multiplex PCR; TCRdb keeps in-frame clones, though not all of them. The sample lists roughly 150,000 clones, roughly 80% seen once, with around 0.97% in the top ten. Sequencing was carried out using PBMCs. Receptors were obtained from a girl aged 2-15 years in good health and CMV-seropositive.

V gene TRBV30 combines with J gene TRBJ2-1; D ambiguous. Germline values: CDR1 GTSNPN, CDR2 SVGIG (reference sequence). The CDR3 runs to 12 residues. V shed 3 bases and J shed 5 bases, with 8 bases lying between them. CDR3 sequence (DNA): TGTGCCTGGAGGTCGGTAGACAATGAGCAGTTCTTC. Its protein is CAWRSVDNEQFF.

This clone was counted a single time. In DNA, the CDR3 is TGTGCCAGCAGGCTGGTGGGAGGGGTCACCTACGAGCAGTACTTC. It codes for CASRLVGGVTYEQYF. V usage is TRBV11-2 and J usage is TRBJ2-7; 7 bases map to TRBD2. Per the germline V gene, CDR1 is SGHAT and CDR2 is FQNNGV. With 6 bases clipped from V and 2 bases from J, the junction kept 10 bases outside the gene matches. The CDR3 loop spans 15 amino acids. Drawing the rest from reference TRBV11-2 and TRBJ2-7, the complete variable domain is EAGVAQSPRYKIIEKRQSVAFWCNPISGHATLYWYQQILGQGPKLLIQFQNNGVVDDSQLPKDRFSAERLKGVDSTLKIQPAKLEDSAVYLCASRLVGGVTYEQYFGPGTRLTVT.

The genes are TRBV10-3 and TRBJ1-2; 7 nucleotides match TRBD1. After removal of 6 bases from V and 8 bases from J, the junction contained 9 bases not matched to a gene. CDR1 is ENHRY, CDR2 SYGVKD, per germline. The CDR3 runs 13 residues. CDR3 protein: CAISFGTARGYTF. For the CDR3, the DNA is TGTGCCATCAGCTTCGGGACAGCGCGAGGCTACACCTTC.

This clone came up a few times. V is TRBV7-9 and J is TRBJ1-1, with 7 bases identical to TRBD1. Germline CDR1 is SEHNR and CDR2 is FQNEAQ (reference sequence). This CDR3 spans 15 amino acids. J was trimmed by 5 bases and V by 0 bases; bases with no gene match: 6. The CDR3 loop reads CASSLAAHRGTEAFF. The CDR3 DNA follows: TGTGCCAGCAGCTTAGCGGCCCACAGGGGAACTGAAGCTTTCTTT.

The genes are TRBV2 and TRBJ1-1; D remains ambiguous. V lost 5 bases to trimming and J lost 2 bases, with 6 bases between them. The CDR3 is 12 residues long. Germline V gene sequence: CDR1 SNHLY, CDR2 FYNNEI. CDR3 residues: CASSRSNTEAFF. The CDR3 nucleotides are TGTGCCAGCAGTCGGTCTAACACTGAAGCTTTCTTT.

CDR3 loop: CSVRQVSSGNTIYF. The CDR3 DNA reads TGCAGCGTCCGACAGGTTAGCTCTGGAAACACCATATATTTT. The chain is built from TRBV29-1 and TRBJ1-3; perhaps TRBD1 as D (6 bases). The V end was cut by 6 bases, the J end by 0 bases, with 12 bases between. Per the germline V gene, CDR1 is SQVTM and CDR2 is ANQGSEA. CDR3 length equals 14 residues.

This clone was detected a few times. The chain couples TRBV5-6 to TRBJ2-5, with TRBD1 as a possible D gene (6 bases). CDR1 is SGHDT and CDR2 is YYEEEE in the germline V gene. CDR3 size: 16 residues. Trimming took 0 bases from V and 5 from J, leaving 17 bases between them. CDR3 in DNA: TGTGCCAGCAGCTTGGAAAGCAGGGGTAGAGGGGAGACCCAGTACTTC. Protein: CASSLESRGRGETQYF. Full variable domain (rest looked up from reference TRBV5-6 and TRBJ2-5): DAGVTQSPTHLIKTRGQQVTLRCSPKSGHDTVSWYQQALGQGPQFIFQYYEEEERQRGNFPDRFSGHQFPNYSSELNVNALLLGDSALYLCASSLESRGRGETQYFGPGTRLLVL.

In this sample, this clone turned up a few times. This rearrangement joins TRBV30 to TRBJ2-1, with TRBD2 matching over 7 bases. The CDR3 is made up of 12 amino acids. V was clipped by 4 bases and J by 3 bases; unmatched bases: 0. CDR1 and CDR2 (germline): GTSNPN, SVGIG (reference sequence). The CDR3 DNA sequence: TGTGCCTGGACTAGCGGCTACAATGAGCAGTTCTTC. Its translation is CAWTSGYNEQFF.

The chain uses TRBV2 and TRBJ2-2, with a possible D match to TRBD2 (7 bases). Germline CDR1 SNHLY, CDR2 FYNNEI. V was cut by 4 bases and J by 2 bases, with 14 bases left in between. The CDR3 covers 16 residues. Here the CDR3 DNA reads TGTGCCAGCAGTGGAGAAGGGGGGGCCAACACCGGGGAGCTGTTTTTT. This sequence encodes CASSGEGGANTGELFF.

V gene TRBV11-2 combines with J gene TRBJ1-1, with 8 nucleotides matching TRBD1. V was pared by 3 bases and J by 4 bases, with 4 bases of the junction left unmatched. Germline V gives CDR1 SGHAT, CDR2 FQNNGV. There are 14 residues in the CDR3. For the CDR3, the DNA is TGTGCCAGCAGCTTGGGACAGGCGAGCACTGAAGCTTTCTTT. Translation gives CASSLGQASTEAFF.

This clone was counted a single time. The chain joins TRBV27 to TRBJ2-3; weak D call: TRBD2 (6 bases). Germline lookup yields CDR1 MNHEY and CDR2 SMNVEV (reference sequence). The V gene lost 1 base and the J gene lost 13 bases, with 21 bases spanning the gap. The length of the CDR3 is 15 residues. The CDR3 DNA reads TGTGCCAGCAGTTTATTACCGAGGGAGGACTCCAGAGAGTATTTT. This sequence encodes CASSLLPREDSREYF.

The rearrangement uses TRBV5-1 and TRBJ2-1, with 8 bases matching TRBD2. Trimming cost V 0 bases and J 6 bases; bases outside gene matches: 8. Germline CDR1 is SGHRS and CDR2 is YFSETQ. CDR3 length equals 16 residues. This CDR3 is CASSLVHPGGPNEQFF. CDR3 in DNA: TGCGCCAGCAGCTTGGTACATCCGGGAGGGCCCAATGAGCAGTTCTTC.

The J gene is TRBJ1-1, the V gene TRBV18; D ambiguous. The V gene lost 3 bases and the J gene lost 4 bases, with 12 bases spanning the gap. CDR1 and CDR2 from the germline V gene are KGHSH and LQKENI. This CDR3 region has 14 residues. CDR3 DNA sequence: TGTGCCAGCTCACCGGGCATTTCGCCCACTGAAGCTTTCTTT. This codes for CASSPGISPTEAFF.

This sequence joins TRBV5-4 and TRBJ2-3, with D unclear. The CDR3 spans 15 residues. Trimming left V 4 bases short and J 1 base short, with 13 bases between. Germline CDR1 SGHNT, CDR2 YYREEE (reference sequence). The DNA for the CDR3 is TGTGCCAGCAGCAGAGACGCGGCTGGCACAGATACGCAGTATTTT. The encoded protein is CASSRDAAGTDTQYF.

The V gene is TRBV15, the J gene TRBJ1-2; D possibly corresponds to TRBD1 (6 bases). CDR1 and CDR2 from the germline V gene are LNHNV and YYDKDF (reference sequence). This CDR3 has 18 amino acids. V lost 3 bases and J 4 bases, leaving 24 bases between the germline ends. This CDR3 reads CATSSSRWDYRVGYGYTF. The CDR3 region has the DNA TGTGCCACCAGCAGCTCGAGATGGGACTACAGGGTGGGCTATGGCTACACCTTC.

J is TRBJ2-7 and V is TRBV7-9, with a weak D call TRBD2 (6 bases). The CDR3 covers 13 residues. The V gene's germline CDR1 is SEHNR and CDR2 FQNEAQ (reference sequence). Trimming left V 4 bases short and J 5 bases short, with 12 bases between. CDR3 sequence: CASSSTGDHEQYF. The DNA for the CDR3 is TGTGCCAGCAGCTCTACGGGGGACCACGAGCAGTACTTC.

The V gene is TRBV30, the J gene TRBJ2-3, with 16 positions matching TRBD2. V was pared by 5 bases and J by 6 bases, with 14 bases of the junction left unmatched. Germline CDR1 reads GTSNPN; CDR2 reads SVGIG (reference sequence). This CDR3 comprises 18 residues. CDR3 sequence (DNA): TGTGCCTGGGAGGGGTTACCGGGACTAGCGGGAGGGCCTGATACGCAGTATTTT. This codes for CAWEGLPGLAGGPDTQYF.

V and J are TRBV9 and TRBJ2-1; D is perhaps TRBD1 (5 bases). Germline V gene lookup returns CDR1 SGDLS and CDR2 YYNGEE. V was pared by 0 bases and J by 4 bases, with 14 bases between. CDR3 size: 16 residues. CDR3 in amino acids: CASSVGGSSDYNEQFF. The CDR3 DNA reads TGTGCCAGCAGCGTAGGGGGCTCTAGTGATTACAATGAGCAGTTCTTC.

The chain carries TRBV2 and TRBJ2-3; D perhaps matches TRBD2 (5 bases). Trimming left V 10 bases short and J 0 bases short, with 8 bases between. Looked up from germline, CDR1 is SNHLY and CDR2 is FYNNEI. The CDR3 is made up of 12 amino acids. CDR3 sequence reads: CATGKSTDTQYF. The CDR3, as DNA: TGTGCCACGGGGAAGAGCACAGATACGCAGTATTTT.

V and J are TRBV2 and TRBJ1-1, with D possibly TRBD1 on 6 matching bases. This CDR3 spans 13 amino acids. Germline lookup yields CDR1 SNHLY and CDR2 FYNNEI. Trimming stripped 8 bases from V and 3 bases from J, with 13 bases between. The CDR3 protein is CASGVRQDTEAFF. The CDR3 DNA is TGTGCCAGCGGCGTTCGACAGGACACTGAAGCTTTCTTT.

This clone was detected only a few times. Other DNA sequences in this specimen translate into the identical CDR3. The V gene is TRBV4-1, the J gene TRBJ1-3; D remains ambiguous. The CDR3 runs to 15 residues. Trimming shortened V by 0 bases and J by 0 bases, and 6 bases separated the two germline ends. CDR1 and CDR2 (germline): MGHRA, YSYEKL. The CDR3 nucleotides are TGCGCCAGCAGCCAAGATCGGGGCTCTGGAAACACCATATATTTT. Its protein product is CASSQDRGSGNTIYF.

V gene TRBV5-6 combines with J gene TRBJ1-1; TRBD1 matches 7 bases. CDR1 and CDR2 (germline): SGHDT, YYEEEE. There are 14 residues in the CDR3. Trimming took 4 bases from V and 4 from J; bases not matched to a gene: 7. CDR3 DNA: TGTGCCAGCAGCCTAGACAGGGTCGGCACTGAAGCTTTCTTT. Translating gives CASSLDRVGTEAFF.

The rearrangement uses TRBV27 and TRBJ1-1, with D maybe TRBD1 (6 bases). Germline CDR1 reads MNHEY; CDR2 reads SMNVEV (reference sequence). This CDR3 is 13 amino acids long. Trimming removed 2 bases from V and 6 bases from J, with 10 bases in between. The CDR3 reads CASSLGGGAEAFF. In DNA, the CDR3 is TGTGCCAGCAGTTTAGGGGGCGGCGCTGAAGCTTTCTTT.

The CDR3 region has the DNA TGTGCCAGCAGCTCCGTATCGGGGGGCCGCGAAAAACTGTTTTTT. Its translation: CASSSVSGGREKLFF. This chain links TRBV7-9 with TRBJ1-4; perhaps TRBD1 as D (6 bases). V lost 4 bases, J lost 8 bases, and 17 bases lay in between. Germline CDR1 reads SEHNR; CDR2 reads FQNEAQ (reference sequence). CDR3 length equals 15 residues.

This chain uses TRBV14 with TRBJ1-2; maybe TRBD1 (5 bases). CDR3 length: 12 amino acids. V lost 4 bases and J lost 5, with 8 bases in between. Germline V gene lookup returns CDR1 SGHDN and CDR2 FVKESK. CDR3 coding DNA: TGTGCCAGCAGCCCGGCAGGGTATGGCTACACCTTC. Protein sequence: CASSPAGYGYTF.

The chain is built from TRBV5-1 and TRBJ2-7; D is unresolved. Germline loops: CDR1 SGHRS, CDR2 YFSETQ. The CDR3 contains 13 residues. V lost 3 bases to trimming and J lost 0 bases, with 7 bases between them. CDR3 sequence reads: CASSYASSYEQYF. CDR3 nucleotides: TGCGCCAGCAGCTACGCCAGCTCCTACGAGCAGTACTTC.

The V gene is TRBV27, the J gene TRBJ1-2; TRBD1 matches at 8 bases. V dropped 3 bases and J dropped 5; count of bases not matched to a gene: 2. Germline lookup yields CDR1 MNHEY and CDR2 SMNVEV (reference sequence). The length of the CDR3 is 13 residues. Here the CDR3 reads CASSLTGVYGYTF. CDR3 DNA: TGTGCCAGCAGTTTGACAGGGGTTTATGGCTACACCTTC.

CDR3 coding DNA: TGTGCCAGCAGACTAGCGGGAGGGTCCTACGAGCAGTACTTC. Its protein product is CASRLAGGSYEQYF. V and J are TRBV13 and TRBJ2-7; TRBD2 matches 13 bases. With V trimmed by 6 bases and J by 1 base, 0 bases remained unmatched. Germline-derived CDR1 and CDR2 are PRHDT and FYEKMQ (reference sequence). CDR3 size: 14 residues.

This chain uses TRBV9 with TRBJ2-1; 9 bases line up with TRBD1. J lost 4 bases, V lost 3 bases, and 5 bases had no gene match. CDR1 is SGDLS and CDR2 is YYNGEE in the germline V gene. The CDR3 is 15 amino acids. This CDR3 reads CASSAAGQGYNEQFF. The DNA of the CDR3 is TGTGCCAGCAGCGCCGCGGGACAGGGTTACAATGAGCAGTTCTTC.

The V and J genes are TRBV30 and TRBJ1-2; D uncertain. This CDR3 comprises 13 residues. Germline CDR1 GTSNPN, CDR2 SVGIG (reference sequence). The ends were cut back, 0 bases at V and 7 bases at J, with 12 bases in the middle. CDR3 DNA: TGTGCCTGGAGTGTATTCATTTTGCGTGGCTACACCTTC. Its translation: CAWSVFILRGYTF. Looking up the rest from reference TRBV30 and TRBJ1-2 gives the full variable domain: SQTIHQWPATLVQPVGSPLSLECTVEGTSNPNLYWYRQAAGRGLQLLFYSVGIGQISSEVPQNLSASRPQDRQFILSSKKLLLSDSGFYLCAWSVFILRGYTFGSGTRLTVV.